The entry below gives a single T cell receptor beta chain sequence along with its context. Its antigen is currently unknown. The repertoire was sequenced with immunoSEQ multiplex PCR; TCRdb's copy has only in-frame clones and lacks some. The sample contains some 640,000 clones, roughly 90% of which appear only once. This entry comes from a study of Ad26.COV2.S vaccination and SARS-CoV-2 variants. In the study overall: Ad26.COV2.S arm of COV1001 included the donor. Study-level points and caveats: Spike-specific TCR breadth in vaccine recipients exceeded that seen in placebo recipients.

The treatment here: roughly 18 received Ad26.COV2.S at low or high dose, single or two shots; five or six received placebo; per-sample allocation not given. The study sampled participants on day 63 after the first vaccine or placebo injection. Donor was an adult aged 18-55 years in Boston. This CDR3 contains 15 residues. The germline gives CDR1 SGHRS, CDR2 YFSETQ. V was trimmed by 0 bases and J by 7 bases, leaving 14 bases between them. V gene TRBV5-1 combines with J gene TRBJ1-5; no firm D call. This TCR was sampled from a person between 18 and 65 years old who received the Ad26.COV2.S COVID-19 vaccine or a placebo. The sample was peripheral blood, taken in a trial of Ad26.COV2.S vaccine versus placebo. CDR3 protein: CASSLDSAGGQPQHF. DNA for the CDR3: TGCGCCAGCAGCTTGGATTCGGCGGGAGGACAGCCCCAGCATTTT.